These T cell receptor beta chains were read from a single sample in a study of T cells in Graves' hyperthyroidism and ophthalmopathy. TCRdb redid the calling of the multiplex PCR reads with MiXCR, one entry per CDR3 protein. The sample has about 520,000 distinct CDR3 sequences; 24% are singletons. The sequenced sample consisted of blood. The receptor source for this set is a woman aged 25 to 39 with Graves' ophthalmopathy. Each CDR3 is given without its conserved first and last residue.

V gene: TRBV11-1; CDR3 length: 14; J gene: TRBJ1-1; CDR3 protein: ASSFGLPIQNTEAF
V gene: TRBV28; CDR3 length: 11; J gene: TRBJ2-7; CDR3 protein: ASSSGTLYEQY
V gene: TRBV20-1; CDR3 length: 13; J gene: TRBJ2-7; CDR3 protein: SATPLAGDLWEQY
V gene: TRBV14; CDR3 length: 12; J gene: TRBJ1-6; CDR3 protein: ASSPRDRVSPLH
V gene: TRBV2; CDR3 length: 10; J gene: TRBJ1-2; CDR3 protein: ASRGQGFGYT
V gene: TRBV24-1; CDR3 length: 11; J gene: TRBJ2-7; CDR3 protein: ATSTDSAPEQY
V gene: TRBV6-1; CDR3 length: 12; J gene: TRBJ2-7; CDR3 protein: ASSGWTAAYEQY
V gene: TRBV6-5; CDR3 length: 12; J gene: TRBJ1-1; CDR3 protein: ASSPGGGVLTAF
V gene: TRBV11-2; CDR3 length: 15; J gene: TRBJ1-1; CDR3 protein: ASSSIRGGLSYTEAF
V gene: TRBV19; CDR3 length: 11; J gene: TRBJ2-3; CDR3 protein: ASGYGGTDTQY
V gene: TRBV7-2; CDR3 length: 15; J gene: TRBJ1-5; CDR3 protein: ASSPSGTGAGNQPQH
V gene: TRBV12-3/TRBV12-4; CDR3 length: 11; J gene: TRBJ1-1; CDR3 protein: ASSLGASLEAF
V gene: TRBV19; CDR3 length: 12; J gene: TRBJ2-5; CDR3 protein: ASSSDRVVETQY
V gene: TRBV27; CDR3 length: 11; J gene: TRBJ2-7; CDR3 protein: ASSFRQSWEQY
V gene: TRBV30; CDR3 length: 10; J gene: TRBJ2-2; CDR3 protein: AWGRGTGELF
V gene: TRBV27; CDR3 length: 15; J gene: TRBJ2-7; CDR3 protein: ASSFQPFGQGAYEQY
V gene: TRBV20-1; CDR3 length: 13; J gene: TRBJ2-6; CDR3 protein: SAREGAGEANVLT
V gene: TRBV12-5; CDR3 length: 12; J gene: TRBJ1-1; CDR3 protein: ASGFRVSGTEAF
V gene: TRBV12-3/TRBV12-4; CDR3 length: 13; J gene: TRBJ2-4; CDR3 protein: ASSSEDRFKNIQY
V gene: TRBV9; CDR3 length: 11; J gene: TRBJ2-5; CDR3 protein: ASSGRHQETQY
V gene: TRBV7-3; CDR3 length: 12; J gene: TRBJ2-5; CDR3 protein: ASSLSGYQETQY
V gene: TRBV12-5; CDR3 length: 13; J gene: TRBJ2-5; CDR3 protein: ASGSRRGGKETQY
V gene: TRBV29-1; CDR3 length: 13; J gene: TRBJ1-2; CDR3 protein: SVPPGQGGMRSYT
V gene: TRBV11-2; CDR3 length: 15; J gene: TRBJ1-5; CDR3 protein: ASSLERAGVSNQPQH
V gene: TRBV20-1; CDR3 length: 12; J gene: TRBJ2-7; CDR3 protein: SARVTVSVKEQY
V gene: TRBV6-1; CDR3 length: 14; J gene: TRBJ2-7; CDR3 protein: ASSADGVGGAYEQY
V gene: TRBV10-3; CDR3 length: 13; J gene: TRBJ2-5; CDR3 protein: AISESSAFGETQY
V gene: TRBV7-3; CDR3 length: 12; J gene: TRBJ1-1; CDR3 protein: ASSLLGLNTEAC
V gene: TRBV6-2/TRBV6-3; CDR3 length: 13; J gene: TRBJ2-7; CDR3 protein: ASSYDVDRVYEQY
V gene: TRBV28; CDR3 length: 14; J gene: TRBJ1-1; CDR3 protein: ATESSPVLFNTEAF
V gene: TRBV12-3/TRBV12-4; CDR3 length: 12; J gene: TRBJ2-5; CDR3 protein: ASKLGQGQETQY
V gene: TRBV12-5; CDR3 length: 14; J gene: TRBJ1-1; CDR3 protein: ASGLVLGQGYTEAF
V gene: TRBV6-5; CDR3 length: 13; J gene: TRBJ2-5; CDR3 protein: ASSSPSGREETQY
V gene: TRBV10-2; CDR3 length: 12; J gene: TRBJ1-1; CDR3 protein: ASTRQGASTEAF
V gene: TRBV10-3; CDR3 length: 13; J gene: TRBJ1-1; CDR3 protein: AISELRGGSTEAF
V gene: TRBV28; CDR3 length: 13; J gene: TRBJ1-1; CDR3 protein: ASTNLGPQFVEAF
V gene: TRBV6-1; CDR3 length: 11; J gene: TRBJ1-1; CDR3 protein: ASSQGAFTEAF
V gene: TRBV10-2; CDR3 length: 12; J gene: TRBJ1-1; CDR3 protein: ASRPTGMNTEAF
V gene: TRBV19; CDR3 length: 14; J gene: TRBJ1-1; CDR3 protein: ASSLPTGRMNTEAF
V gene: TRBV11-2; CDR3 length: 11; J gene: TRBJ1-1; CDR3 protein: ASSLIGGGGAF
V gene: TRBV6-2/TRBV6-3; CDR3 length: 12; J gene: TRBJ2-7; CDR3 protein: ASSYRRPPYEQY
V gene: TRBV6-1; CDR3 length: 15; J gene: TRBJ1-6; CDR3 protein: ASSALVVETRNSPLH
V gene: TRBV28; CDR3 length: 10; J gene: TRBJ2-7; CDR3 protein: ATRGGPDEQY
V gene: TRBV11-2; CDR3 length: 12; J gene: TRBJ2-5; CDR3 protein: ASSSEQGQETQY
V gene: TRBV28; CDR3 length: 15; J gene: TRBJ2-5; CDR3 protein: ASSSPGTSGGHGTQY
V gene: TRBV6-5; CDR3 length: 10; J gene: TRBJ2-7; CDR3 protein: ASSSGGEEQY
V gene: TRBV6-1; CDR3 length: 12; J gene: TRBJ1-1; CDR3 protein: ASVEDSMNTEAF
V gene: TRBV12-3/TRBV12-4; CDR3 length: 12; J gene: TRBJ2-5; CDR3 protein: ASSLSGPRETQY
V gene: TRBV3-1; CDR3 length: 13; J gene: TRBJ2-7; CDR3 protein: ASSQEPRAGYEQY
V gene: TRBV28; CDR3 length: 11; J gene: TRBJ1-2; CDR3 protein: ASSSPNRRGFT
V gene: TRBV19; CDR3 length: 13; J gene: TRBJ2-5; CDR3 protein: ASSATSGTGETQY
V gene: TRBV20-1; CDR3 length: 11; J gene: TRBJ2-2; CDR3 protein: SARNSGSGELF
V gene: TRBV7-2; CDR3 length: 12; J gene: TRBJ2-4; CDR3 protein: ASKGTQGQNIQY
V gene: TRBV25-1; CDR3 length: 13; J gene: TRBJ1-2; CDR3 protein: ASSDNRGSFYGYT
V gene: TRBV7-2; CDR3 length: 15; J gene: TRBJ2-5; CDR3 protein: ASSSFPRGRIQETQY
V gene: TRBV20-1; CDR3 length: 11; J gene: TRBJ1-1; CDR3 protein: SARPQSKPEAF
V gene: TRBV3-1; CDR3 length: 13; J gene: TRBJ1-2; CDR3 protein: ASSLTGGTSYGYT
V gene: TRBV24-1; CDR3 length: 12; J gene: TRBJ2-7; CDR3 protein: ATSPRDYSYEQY
V gene: TRBV29-1; CDR3 length: 11; J gene: TRBJ2-7; CDR3 protein: SFRTSGTYEQY